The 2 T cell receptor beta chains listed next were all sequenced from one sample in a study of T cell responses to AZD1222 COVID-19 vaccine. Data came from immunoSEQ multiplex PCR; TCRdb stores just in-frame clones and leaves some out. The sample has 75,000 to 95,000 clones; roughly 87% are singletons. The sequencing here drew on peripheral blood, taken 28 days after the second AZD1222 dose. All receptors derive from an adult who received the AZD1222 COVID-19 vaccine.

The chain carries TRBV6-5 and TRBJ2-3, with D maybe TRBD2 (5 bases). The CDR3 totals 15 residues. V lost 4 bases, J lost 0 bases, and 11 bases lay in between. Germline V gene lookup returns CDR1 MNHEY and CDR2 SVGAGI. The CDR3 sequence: CASSWRADSTDTQYF. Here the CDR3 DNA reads TGTGCCAGCAGTTGGCGGGCAGATAGCACAGATACGCAGTATTTT.

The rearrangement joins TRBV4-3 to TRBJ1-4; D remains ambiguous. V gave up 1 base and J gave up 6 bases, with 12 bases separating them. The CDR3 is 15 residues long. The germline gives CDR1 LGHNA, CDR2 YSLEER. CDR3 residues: CASSQGLWLDEKLFF. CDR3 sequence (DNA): TGCGCCAGCAGCCAAGGGTTATGGCTGGATGAAAAACTGTTTTTT.